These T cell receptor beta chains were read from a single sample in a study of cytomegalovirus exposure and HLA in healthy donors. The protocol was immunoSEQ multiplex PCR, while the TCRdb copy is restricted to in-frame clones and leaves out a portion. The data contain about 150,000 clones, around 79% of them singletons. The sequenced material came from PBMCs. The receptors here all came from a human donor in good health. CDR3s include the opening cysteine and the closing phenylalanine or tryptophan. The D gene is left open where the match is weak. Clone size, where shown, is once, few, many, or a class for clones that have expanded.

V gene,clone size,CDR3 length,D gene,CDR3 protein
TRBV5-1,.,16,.,CASSLVELVGANEQYF
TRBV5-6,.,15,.,CASSLSDSLNQPQHF
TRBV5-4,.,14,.,CVSSHPGRMGEAFF
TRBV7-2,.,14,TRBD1,CASTQRGRGHGYTF
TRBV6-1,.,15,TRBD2,CASSELAGEGNEQFF
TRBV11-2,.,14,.,CASSLEASGAEAFF
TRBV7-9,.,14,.,CASSSQALNTEAFF
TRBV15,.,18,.,CATSRDVWRVRNTGELFF
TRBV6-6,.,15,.,CASSYSGQVYSPLHF
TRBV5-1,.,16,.,CASSLAHQGLNTEAFF
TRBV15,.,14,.,CATSRGHRYQPQHF
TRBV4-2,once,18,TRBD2,CASSQDLLAGGDTDTQYF
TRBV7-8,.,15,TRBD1,CASSLGRTGFYGYTF
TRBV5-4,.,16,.,CVSSAGQPEGKNIQYF
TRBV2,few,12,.,CASSPQGYGYTF
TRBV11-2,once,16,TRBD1,CASSSPRQGGNEKLFF
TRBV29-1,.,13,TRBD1,CSTGTGFPYEQYF
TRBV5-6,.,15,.,CASSLSLATNEKLFF
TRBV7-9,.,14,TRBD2,CASRPTSGSNEQYF
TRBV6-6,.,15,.,CASLPEGRGTDTQYF
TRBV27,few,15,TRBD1,CASSFGQDLYNEQFF
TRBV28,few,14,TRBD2,CASSFGGGNYEQFF
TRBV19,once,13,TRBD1,CASMRTGNYGYPF
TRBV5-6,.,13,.,CASSWGPAGGYTF
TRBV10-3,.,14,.,CAISPLAEGDEQYF
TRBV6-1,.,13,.,CASSEGYSYEQYF
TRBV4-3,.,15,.,CASSQDNRDFYEQYF
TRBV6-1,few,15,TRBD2,CASNRLAEGTDTQYF
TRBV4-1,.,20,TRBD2,CASSQFPAGSLLSGANVLTF
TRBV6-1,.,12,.,CASRPTGSEQYF
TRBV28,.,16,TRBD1,CASSLRGGQNDEKLFF
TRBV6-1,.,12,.,CASSDPGYEQYF
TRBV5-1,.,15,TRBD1,CASSLVGQGTRGYTF
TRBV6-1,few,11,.,CASSESSGAFF
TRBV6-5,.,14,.,CASSYGASTDTQYF
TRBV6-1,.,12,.,CASAESGNTIYF
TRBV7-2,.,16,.,CASSSQPLTVNTEAFF
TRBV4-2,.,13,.,CASSQDGGDTQYF
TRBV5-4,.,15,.,CASSLGSLKNTEAFF
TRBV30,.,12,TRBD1,CAWGQGSNEQFF
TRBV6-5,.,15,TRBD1,CASSYGTGDNSPLHF
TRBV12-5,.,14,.,CASATGYSNYGYPF
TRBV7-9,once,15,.,CASSPTRQAMCEAFF
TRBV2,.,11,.,CASRVGREEVF
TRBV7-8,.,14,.,CASSLSGSSYEQYF
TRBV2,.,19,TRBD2,CASSGTFPQTSLFDNEQFF
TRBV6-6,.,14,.,CASSYSQGNQPQHF
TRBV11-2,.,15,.,CASSLSPGIDTEAFF
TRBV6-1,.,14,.,CASSDRWGPYEQYF
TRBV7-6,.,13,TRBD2,CASTSGFTDTQYF
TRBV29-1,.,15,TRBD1,CSVDRTGDGEVGYTF
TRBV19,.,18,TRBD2,CASSFLTSGGHSSYEQYF
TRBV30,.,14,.,CAWGLDRRNYGYTF
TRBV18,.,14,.,CASSPGASTDTQYF
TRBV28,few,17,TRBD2,CASSSGLAGSVADTQYF
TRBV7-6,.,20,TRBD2,CASSLGTGGRVFGAADEQYF
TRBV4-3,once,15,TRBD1,CASGRGQGPTDTQYF
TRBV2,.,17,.,CASPPWRGETSWTEAFF
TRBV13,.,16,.,CASSPQGVLHLGEQYF